This T cell receptor (beta chain) was recorded in a study of blood T cell repertoires in COVID-19. Study as a whole: The United States, Italy and Spain were the sources of the acute and convalescent COVID-19 samples. T cells, B-cell-depleted T cells, or PBMCs supplied cDNA or gDNA.

Original processing methods: Amplification of reference gene primers provided the estimated nucleated cell counts. The protocol was immunoSEQ multiplex PCR, while the TCRdb copy is restricted to in-frame clones and leaves out a portion. The V and J calls and the clone size are those of that table, but D and trimming were determined from the DNA. This table holds over 8,500 clones, 75% to 90% found once. Trimming left V 6 bases short and J 1 base short, with 12 bases between. CDR1 and CDR2 (germline): MNHEY, SVGEGT. The CDR3 loop spans 14 amino acids. V gene TRBV6-2 or TRBV6-3 combines with J gene TRBJ1-1, with TRBD1 as a possible D gene (5 bases). The receptor was derived from a human donor in a cohort sampled during active COVID-19. The source material was peripheral blood. This chain's CDR3 is CASSFLGGNTEAFF. The DNA for the CDR3 is TGTGCCAGCAGCTTTCTCGGGGGGAACACTGAAGCTTTCTTT.